A selection of T cell receptor beta chains follows, all from one sample in a study of T cell repertoires in cytomegalovirus infection. TCRdb used MiXCR to reprocess the reads, holding one entry per CDR3 protein. The sample shows 450,000 to 650,000 distinct CDR3 sequences, about a quarter of them seen only once. The sample taken for sequencing was PBMCs. The source is a human donor in good health (CMV status not recorded). Some clones in this sample may be carry-over from other donors' samples. CDR3s leave out the opening cysteine and the closing phenylalanine or tryptophan.

TRBV5-6	TRBJ2-5	9	ASSDQETQY
TRBV29-1	TRBJ1-1	7	SVLEGAF
TRBV7-6	TRBJ2-3	16	ASSFNPTGAGSTDTQY
TRBV6-5	TRBJ2-5	11	ASSPPQLHTQY
TRBV7-2	TRBJ1-1	13	ASSLAAGEKTEAF
TRBV7-2	TRBJ2-3	14	ASSFRLDSLGDTQY
TRBV12-3/TRBV12-4	TRBJ1-2	12	ASSLDIQFYGYT
TRBV20-1	TRBJ2-5	13	SDPGLAGWGETQY
TRBV9	TRBJ2-2	14	ASSTSLTGSDGELF
TRBV7-2	TRBJ2-5	14	ASSLAWGGSGETQY
TRBV12-3/TRBV12-4	TRBJ1-5	14	ASTQDSSGSNQPQH
TRBV11-2	TRBJ2-5	12	ASSPGTVMETQY
TRBV29-1	TRBJ2-6	12	SVQTGAGANVLT
TRBV27	TRBJ2-5	13	ASSLGGRTPETQY
TRBV6-5	TRBJ2-1	15	ASSYSGGLAGDNEQF
TRBV30	TRBJ2-1	13	AWSVLASGSSEQF
TRBV4-3	TRBJ1-1	13	ASSQGGVVNTEAF
TRBV28	TRBJ2-4	12	ASSPYGGRNIQY
TRBV5-8	TRBJ2-7	19	ASIGLTYKTPGLAGVSEQY
TRBV7-6	TRBJ1-1	13	ASSLADSPNTEAF
TRBV7-4	TRBJ2-3	16	ASSLARSGSGFTDTQY
TRBV9	TRBJ2-3	17	ASSVGALAGGSLTDTQY
TRBV27	TRBJ2-7	12	ASSFGVFSYEQY
TRBV2	TRBJ2-3	19	ASSVAQSPSPSGPSTDTQY
TRBV7-9	TRBJ1-1	13	ASSFPQGTSTEAF
TRBV6-1	TRBJ1-5	14	ASSEARWAGDQPQH
TRBV7-2	TRBJ2-1	14	ASSQRGSGAPNEQF
TRBV2	TRBJ2-1	11	ASRDSNYNEQF
TRBV20-1	TRBJ1-1	12	SARVAGGSTEAF
TRBV7-9	TRBJ2-7	10	ASTRTGYEQY
TRBV3-1	TRBJ1-1	11	ASSQGWGSEAF
TRBV18	TRBJ1-4	11	ASSPGENEKLF
TRBV6-1	TRBJ2-6	13	ASSGGPLGANVLT
TRBV7-2	TRBJ2-3	12	ASSLTGTADTQY